This TCR beta chain was found in a study of technical replicates of blood from a few donors. Measured with immunoSEQ multiplex PCR; TCRdb has only the in-frame clones, and not every one. The sample contains some 13,000 clones, 85% to 95% of which appear only once. V was shortened by 5 bases and J by 2 bases, with 17 bases between the two germline ends. The germline V gene encodes CDR1 SEHNR and CDR2 FQNEAQ (reference sequence). The CDR3 is made up of 16 amino acids. This sequence originates from a human donor in good health. The rearrangement joins TRBV7-9 to TRBJ2-3, with D perhaps matching TRBD1 (7 bases). Sequenced material: PBMCs. The CDR3 DNA follows: TGTGCCAGCAGCACTCCCGCCAGGGGGGACACAGATACGCAGTATTTT. Encoded protein: CASSTPARGDTDTQYF.